Below, 14 T cell receptor beta chains from the same sample are listed, as sequenced in a study of shared clonotypes between healthy human individuals. TCRdb's copy holds only in-frame clones and misses some; the assay was immunoSEQ multiplex PCR. The repertoire includes about 1.1 million clones, roughly 74% of them detected once, and roughly 0.57% sits in the top ten. The material sequenced was memory CD4+ T cells from PBMCs. Specified subset: CD45RA-negative fraction. The source of these receptors is a man between 18 and 35 years old in good health. Some clones in this sample may be carry-over from other donors' samples.

The V call is TRBV28, the J call TRBJ1-6; D might be TRBD1 (5 bases). Per germline, CDR1 MDHEN and CDR2 SYDVKM. V was trimmed by 5 bases and J by 3 bases, leaving 11 bases between them. The CDR3 runs 15 residues. CDR3 sequence (DNA): TGTGCCAGCAGTGGAGCAGGGAACTATAATTCACCCCTCCACTTT. Amino acids: CASSGAGNYNSPLHF.

Worth noting for this clone: Other DNA sequences in this sample translate to the same CDR3. The chain has TRBV29-1 and TRBJ1-2; 7 bases align to TRBD1. The trim removed 1 base at V and 4 bases at J, leaving 6 bases unmatched. CDR3 size: 14 residues. Germline loops: CDR1 SQVTM, CDR2 ANQGSEA. CDR3 sequence: CSVEGRGLGYGYTF. The CDR3 DNA reads as TGCAGCGTTGAAGGTAGGGGGCTCGGCTATGGCTACACCTTC.

As DNA, the CDR3 is TGCAGCCATCGGAGGGGGCTGGGGTACAATGAGCAGTTCTTC. Protein product: CSHRRGLGYNEQFF. The rearrangement links TRBV29-1 to TRBJ2-1; D perhaps matches TRBD1 (7 bases). CDR3 length equals 14 residues. The V gene lost 8 bases and the J gene lost 4 bases, with 18 bases spanning the gap. Germline lookup yields CDR1 SQVTM and CDR2 ANQGSEA.

This chain uses TRBV9 with TRBJ1-3; a weak D match, TRBD1 (5 bases). This CDR3 has 17 residues. CDR1 and CDR2 from the germline V gene are SGDLS and YYNGEE. V lost 0 bases to trimming and J lost 2 bases, with 15 bases between them. CDR3 sequence reads: CASSVGGPETAGNTIYF. CDR3 DNA: TGTGCCAGCAGCGTAGGGGGCCCCGAGACGGCTGGAAACACCATATATTTT.

The chain has TRBV19 and TRBJ2-7, with 7 bases that match TRBD1. The CDR3 runs to 14 residues. Germline CDR1 LNHDA, CDR2 SQIVND (reference sequence). The V and J ends lost 4 bases and 2 bases, in that order; junction bases with no gene match: 5. CDR3 in amino acids: CASSNLQGTYEQYF. The CDR3 DNA follows: TGTGCCAGTAGTAATCTACAGGGGACCTACGAGCAGTACTTC.

This chain links TRBV6-5 with TRBJ2-7, with D tentatively TRBD2 (6 bases). The CDR3 spans 16 residues. V lost 4 bases and J 0 bases, leaving 16 bases between the germline ends. Germline V gene sequence: CDR1 MNHEY, CDR2 SVGAGI. In nucleotides, the CDR3 is TGTGCCAGCAGTTTACAATCCGGGACTCTCTCCTACGAGCAGTACTTC. Translated: CASSLQSGTLSYEQYF.

The V gene is TRBV5-1, the J gene TRBJ1-2; D not certain. Germline CDR1 reads SGHRS; CDR2 reads YFSETQ. Trimming shortened V by 2 bases and J by 7 bases, and 12 bases separated the two germline ends. The CDR3 has 13 residues. CDR3 sequence reads: CASSLLLEGGYTF. The CDR3 nucleotides read TGCGCCAGCAGCTTACTGCTAGAGGGTGGCTACACCTTC.

Concerning this clone: Other DNA sequences in this sample translate to the same CDR3. V and J are TRBV18 and TRBJ2-1; 13 bases align to TRBD2. V trimming: 6 bases; J trimming: 9 bases; junction bases outside the gene matches: 8. Germline assignment: CDR1 KGHSH and CDR2 LQKENI. The CDR3 spans 15 residues. The CDR3, as DNA: TGTGCCAGCTCGAGACTAGCGGGAGGTCTGGGTGAGCAGTTCTTC. Its translation is CASSRLAGGLGEQFF. Full variable domain (rest looked up from reference TRBV18 and TRBJ2-1): NAGVMQNPRHLVRRRGQEARLRCSPMKGHSHVYWYRQLPEEGLKFMVYLQKENIIDESGMPKERFSAEFPKEGPSILRIQQVVRGDSAAYFCASSRLAGGLGEQFFGPGTRLTVL.

In regard to this clone: This sample also contains other DNA sequences that code for the same CDR3. This chain connects TRBV5-1 to TRBJ2-2; TRBD2 agrees at 8 bases. Germline V gene sequence: CDR1 SGHRS, CDR2 YFSETQ. The CDR3 is 13 amino acids. With 7 bases clipped from V and 3 bases from J, the junction kept 2 bases outside the gene matches. The chain's CDR3 is CASREGYTGELFF. The CDR3 DNA reads as TGCGCCAGCCGGGAGGGTTACACCGGGGAGCTGTTTTTT.

CDR3 in amino acids: CSTTGGGVNTEAFF. The CDR3 DNA reads TGCAGCACCACCGGGGGGGGTGTGAACACTGAAGCTTTCTTT. The chain joins TRBV29-1 to TRBJ1-1; tentative D call: TRBD1 (5 bases). The CDR3 runs to 14 residues. V was shortened by 8 bases and J by 0 bases, with 16 bases between the two germline ends. Germline assignment: CDR1 SQVTM and CDR2 ANQGSEA.

The chain employs TRBV9 and TRBJ2-3; possibly TRBD1 for D (6 bases). Germline values: CDR1 SGDLS, CDR2 YYNGEE. The CDR3 has 16 residues. Between the trimmed V and J ends, which lost 3 bases and 2 bases, there was a span of 16 bases. The CDR3 protein is CASSARRQAFTDTQYF. The CDR3 nucleotides are TGTGCCAGCAGCGCCCGGAGACAGGCCTTCACAGATACGCAGTATTTT.

The chain has TRBV6-1 and TRBJ1-5; D is possibly TRBD1 (6 bases). This CDR3 is 15 amino acids long. The germline V gene has CDR1 MNHNS and CDR2 SASEGT. Trimming took off 6 bases at V and 5 bases at J, with 17 bases between the two ends. CDR3 DNA sequence: TGTGCCAGCAGGGTGGGGGGCTTGAGTGATCAGCCCCAGCATTTT. Translated, it gives CASRVGGLSDQPQHF.

The J gene is TRBJ2-7, the V gene TRBV5-1, with D perhaps TRBD1 (6 bases). CDR1 and CDR2 (germline): SGHRS, YFSETQ. Trimming cost V 2 bases and J 5 bases, with 14 bases left between them. This CDR3 is built from 14 residues. CDR3 coding DNA: TGCGCCAGCAGCTTAGACGGGACAAAACACGAGCAGTACTTC. This gives the protein CASSLDGTKHEQYF.

The rearrangement uses TRBV28 and TRBJ1-5; TRBD1 aligns across 11 bases. Germline CDR1 is MDHEN and CDR2 is SYDVKM. The CDR3 runs to 15 residues. V was clipped by 2 bases and J by 4 bases; unmatched bases: 1. The CDR3 is CASSLGTGGNQPQHF. DNA of the CDR3: TGTGCCAGCAGTTTAGGGACAGGGGGGAATCAGCCCCAGCATTTT.